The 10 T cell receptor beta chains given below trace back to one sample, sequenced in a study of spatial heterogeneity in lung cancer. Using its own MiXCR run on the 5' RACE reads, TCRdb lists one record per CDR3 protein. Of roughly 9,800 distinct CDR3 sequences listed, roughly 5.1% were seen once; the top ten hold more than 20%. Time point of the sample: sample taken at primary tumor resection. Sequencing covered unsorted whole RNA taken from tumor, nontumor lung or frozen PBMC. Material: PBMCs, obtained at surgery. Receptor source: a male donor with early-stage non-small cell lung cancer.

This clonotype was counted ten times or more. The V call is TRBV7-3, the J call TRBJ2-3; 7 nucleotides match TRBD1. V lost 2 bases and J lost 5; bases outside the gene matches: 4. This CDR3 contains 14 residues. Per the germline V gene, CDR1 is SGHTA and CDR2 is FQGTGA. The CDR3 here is CASSLEGAKDTQYF. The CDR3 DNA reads TGTGCCAGCAGCTTAGAGGGGGCTAAAGATACGCAGTATTTT.

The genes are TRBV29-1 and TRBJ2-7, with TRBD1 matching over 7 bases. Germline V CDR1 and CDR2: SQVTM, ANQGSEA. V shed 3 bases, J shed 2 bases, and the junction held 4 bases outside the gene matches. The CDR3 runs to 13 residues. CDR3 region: CSVDGQGAYEQYF. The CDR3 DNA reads TGCAGCGTTGACGGGCAGGGGGCCTACGAGCAGTACTTC.

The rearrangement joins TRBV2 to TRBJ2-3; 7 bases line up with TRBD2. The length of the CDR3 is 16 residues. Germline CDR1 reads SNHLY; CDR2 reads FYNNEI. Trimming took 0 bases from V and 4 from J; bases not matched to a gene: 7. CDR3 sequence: CASSEAASGGADTQYF. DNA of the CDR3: TGTGCCAGCAGTGAAGCGGCTAGCGGAGGGGCAGATACGCAGTATTTT.

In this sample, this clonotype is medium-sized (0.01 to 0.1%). The CDR3: CASSLASRTGELFF. Here the CDR3 DNA reads TGTGCCAGCAGTTTGGCTAGCCGCACCGGGGAGCTGTTTTTT. The V gene is TRBV28, the J gene TRBJ2-2; D might be TRBD2 (5 bases). Trimming removed 3 bases from V and 4 bases from J, with 9 bases in between. CDR1 and CDR2 from the germline V gene are MDHEN and SYDVKM. The CDR3 contains 14 residues. Using reference TRBV28 and TRBJ2-2 for the parts outside the CDR3, the full variable domain is DVKVTQSSRYLVKRTGEKVFLECVQDMDHENMFWYRQDPGLGLRLIYFSYDVKMKEKGDIPEGYSVSREKKERFSLILESASTNQTSMYLCASSLASRTGELFFGEGSRLTVL.

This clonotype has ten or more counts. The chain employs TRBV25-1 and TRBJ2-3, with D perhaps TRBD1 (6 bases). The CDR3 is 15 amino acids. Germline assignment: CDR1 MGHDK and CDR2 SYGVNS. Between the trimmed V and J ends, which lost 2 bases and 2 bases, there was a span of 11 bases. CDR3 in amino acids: CASSEDRSPTDTQYF. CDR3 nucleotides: TGTGCCAGCAGTGAAGACAGGTCCCCCACAGATACGCAGTATTTT. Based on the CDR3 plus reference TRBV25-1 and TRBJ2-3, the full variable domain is EADIYQTPRYLVIGTGKKITLECSQTMGHDKMYWYQQDPGMELHLIHYSYGVNSTEKGDLSSESTVSRIRTEHFPLTLESARPSHTSQYLCASSEDRSPTDTQYFGPGTRLTVL.

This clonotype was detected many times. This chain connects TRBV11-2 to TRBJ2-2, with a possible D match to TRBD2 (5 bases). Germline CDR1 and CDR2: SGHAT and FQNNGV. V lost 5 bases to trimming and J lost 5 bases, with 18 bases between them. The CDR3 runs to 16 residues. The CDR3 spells CASSNRRTGPTGELFF. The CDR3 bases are TGTGCCAGCAGCAATCGTAGGACTGGGCCGACCGGGGAGCTGTTTTTT.

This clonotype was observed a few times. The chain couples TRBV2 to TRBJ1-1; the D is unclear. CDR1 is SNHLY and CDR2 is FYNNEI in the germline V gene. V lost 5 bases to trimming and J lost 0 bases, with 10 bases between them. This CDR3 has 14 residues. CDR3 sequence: CASSQIDLNTEAFF. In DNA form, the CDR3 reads TGTGCCAGCAGTCAAATAGACCTGAACACTGAAGCTTTCTTT.

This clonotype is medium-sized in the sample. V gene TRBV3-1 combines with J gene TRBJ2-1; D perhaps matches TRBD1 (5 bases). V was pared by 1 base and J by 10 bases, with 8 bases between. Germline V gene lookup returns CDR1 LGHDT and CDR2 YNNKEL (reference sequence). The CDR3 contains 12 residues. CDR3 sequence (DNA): TGTGCCAGCAGCCAAGCCTACAGGGAGCAGTTCTTC. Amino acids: CASSQAYREQFF.

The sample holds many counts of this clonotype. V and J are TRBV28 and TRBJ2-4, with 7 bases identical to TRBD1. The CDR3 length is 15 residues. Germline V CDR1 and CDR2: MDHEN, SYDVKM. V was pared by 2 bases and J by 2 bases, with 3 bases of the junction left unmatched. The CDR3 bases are TGTGCCAGCAGTTTAGAGGGGGCAACCAAAAACATTCAGTACTTC. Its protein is CASSLEGATKNIQYF. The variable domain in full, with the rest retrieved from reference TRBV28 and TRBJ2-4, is DVKVTQSSRYLVKRTGEKVFLECVQDMDHENMFWYRQDPGLGLRLIYFSYDVKMKEKGDIPEGYSVSREKKERFSLILESASTNQTSMYLCASSLEGATKNIQYFGAGTRLSVL.

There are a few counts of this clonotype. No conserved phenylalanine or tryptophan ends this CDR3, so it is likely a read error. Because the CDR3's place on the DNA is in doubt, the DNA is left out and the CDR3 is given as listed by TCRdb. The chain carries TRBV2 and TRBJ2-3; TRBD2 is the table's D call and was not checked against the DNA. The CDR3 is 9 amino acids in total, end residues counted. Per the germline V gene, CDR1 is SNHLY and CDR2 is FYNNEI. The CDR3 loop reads CASGSGEEG.